This TCR beta chain comes out of a study of identical twins (dated by TCRdb to 2016 to 2017). About the investigation overall: The study deep-sequenced TCR alpha and beta repertoires from monozygotic twins, unrelated adults of various ages and cord blood to test whether fetal clonotypes persist. Replicate twin experiments were performed at different times using different library preparation protocols to rule out contamination.

On the study overall, not on this receptor specifically: Zero-insertion analyses could be partly confounded by invariant T cells such as MAIT and iNKT, although diverse VJ usage argued against such confounding for most clonotypes. Compared with coincidental sharing between unrelated individuals, out-of-frame TCR alpha sequences shared between twins showed an excess of sequences with low generation probability. Fewer insertions were carried by abundant cord blood beta clonotypes, a similar but weaker trend appeared in young adult naive repertoires, and no such trend appeared in memory repertoires. A weaker excess of twin sharing was found in beta out-of-frame sequences because the signal-to-noise ratio was lowered by fewer shared sequences. In monozygotic twins, out-of-frame TCR alpha sharing was systematically underestimated by recombination models, although the models agreed with sharing between unrelated individuals. Because the same donors could not be followed over many years, the conclusions relied on cross-sectional statistical analysis.

Concerning this clonotype: Its antigen is not yet known. No base qualities exist here, and no much larger clone lies one base off it.

Sequences MGHRA (CDR1) and YSYEKL (CDR2) are obtained from the germline V gene. V has 1 base trimmed and J has 8 bases trimmed; junction bases matching no gene number 11. From the cysteine up to the phenylalanine, the CDR3 has a length of 16 residues. Only the CDR3 DNA is retained, 48 bases long and in frame from the first base. Only healthy Caucasian donors were included. Three pairs of female monozygotic twins, all aged roughly 18 to 30 years, made up the twin cohort. Positive isolation kits from Invitrogen were used to isolate the CD4+ and CD8+ T cell populations. Library preparation used 5' RACE. The run used an Illumina HiSeq 2000. A universal primer binding site was added through template switching, and the final cDNA carried a unique molecular identifier so that TCR cDNA molecules could be counted accurately. Specific primers in the conserved constant-segment region were used to synthesize first-strand cDNA for the TCR alpha and beta chains. To control for contamination, each cDNA library was double barcoded with a SMART-Mk sample barcode plus Illumina barcodes. TruSeq adapter sequences and Illumina sample barcodes were added in two successive PCR steps. The Illumina HiSeq platform was used with custom primers to sequence TCR alpha and beta cDNA libraries. In the paper's pipeline: Raw reads were processed with MiGEC to extract unique molecular identifiers, and MiXCR was used to determine CDR3 positions. Recombination models were inferred per individual with the repgenHMM and IGoR tools using an EM algorithm. The analysis of shared clonotypes was done with the tcR package in R, with sharing normalized by the product of cloneset sizes. To study raw recombination without the effects of thymic and clonal selection, out-of-frame nonproductive sequences were analyzed. Using fastp trimming at Q25 and MiXCR clonotype assembly, TCRdb reanalyzed the public sequencing data and kept in-frame beta chains. Rows are unified per CDR3 protein, each entry keeping the most common DNA and genes. TCRdb assigned the V and J calls; the authors' analysis was not used. The sample table records around 250,000 distinct CDR3 sequences; around 8% of these occur just once. About 3% of the sample is taken by the ten largest.

This same sample was also taken into another study, of yellow fever vaccine responses in identical twins. The second study's authors report: The T cell response to vaccination in identical twins was reported by the authors to appear partly convergent and partly personalized. In the study, vaccine-responding T cell clones were precisely tracked in identical twins.

Sequences were obtained from CD8+ T cells sorted from blood. The origin of this receptor is a woman aged 18-35 years in good health. The chain uses TRBV4-1 and TRBJ2-1; 7 central bases correspond to TRBD2. The nucleotides are TGCGCCAGCAGCCAAGCGCTTGGGGGGGGGTTCTATGAGCAGTTCTTC. Its coded protein is CASSQALGGGFYEQFF.